This entry lists 14 T cell receptor beta chains sequenced from one sample in a study of T cell responses to AZD1222 COVID-19 vaccine. The table came from immunoSEQ multiplex PCR; TCRdb's copy has only in-frame clones and leaves some out. Here the sample spans 110,000 to 150,000 clones, about 91% being singletons. The input for sequencing was peripheral blood, taken on day 0 of AZD1222 vaccination. These receptors were collected from an adult in good health.

This clone was seen once. The chain has TRBV29-1 and TRBJ2-7; a possible D gene is TRBD2 (5 bases). CDR3 length: 11 residues. V was clipped by 6 bases and J by 9 bases, with 15 bases between them. The germline CDR1 and CDR2 sequences are SQVTM and ANQGSEA. CDR3 residues: CSVPGRSGQYF. The CDR3 DNA sequence: TGCAGCGTCCCCGGCCGCAGCGGGCAGTACTTC.

This chain's CDR3 is CASSPTPGTGDTGELFF. The CDR3, as DNA: TGTGCCAGCAGCCCAACCCCCGGGACAGGGGACACCGGGGAGCTGTTTTTT. V usage is TRBV5-4 and J usage is TRBJ2-2; TRBD1 matches 10 bases. Germline-derived CDR1 and CDR2 are SGHNT and YYREEE (reference sequence). There are 17 residues in the CDR3. J lost 3 bases, V lost 4 bases, and 9 bases had no gene match.

Only one count was recorded for this clone. The chain employs TRBV4-1 and TRBJ1-2; D is uncertain. The germline V gene encodes CDR1 MGHRA and CDR2 YSYEKL. With 1 base removed from V and 5 bases from J, the gap between germline ends came to 14 bases. This CDR3 region has 15 residues. The CDR3 reads CASSQGWGSPYGYTF. CDR3 nucleotides: TGCGCCAGCAGCCAAGGATGGGGATCTCCGTATGGCTACACCTTC.

This rearrangement joins TRBV3-1 (or the pseudogene TRBV3-2) to TRBJ2-1; 8 bases match TRBD2. V lost 0 bases, J lost 8 bases, and 6 bases stayed unmatched. Germline V gives CDR1 LGHDT, CDR2 YNNKEL (reference sequence). The CDR3 sequence is 15 residues long. Here the CDR3 DNA reads TGTGCCAGCAGCCAAGATACAGCGGGAGAGTATGAGCAGTTCTTC. Protein: CASSQDTAGEYEQFF.

The chain employs TRBV27 and TRBJ2-1; D not certain. There are 14 residues in the CDR3. Germline assignment: CDR1 MNHEY and CDR2 SMNVEV (reference sequence). The ends were cut back, 6 bases at V and 2 bases at J, with 11 bases in the middle. CDR3 sequence (DNA): TGTGCCAGCAGCCTCACATTAACCTACAATGAGCAGTTCTTC. Protein product: CASSLTLTYNEQFF.

This chain connects TRBV5-1 to TRBJ1-6, with D possibly TRBD1 on 6 matching bases. Germline V CDR1 and CDR2: SGHRS, YFSETQ. V shed 0 bases and J shed 8 bases, with 15 bases lying between them. The CDR3 contains 16 residues. The CDR3: CASSLDGRRGDSPLHF. Written as DNA, the CDR3 is TGCGCCAGCAGCTTGGACGGTCGCAGGGGCGATTCACCCCTCCACTTT.

This sequence joins TRBV7-9 and TRBJ2-1; 10 bases fit TRBD2. The germline gives CDR1 SEHNR, CDR2 FQNEAQ (reference sequence). The CDR3 is 16 amino acids. V dropped 5 bases and J dropped 5; count of bases not matched to a gene: 9. This CDR3 is CASSRTSGGIDNEQFF. The CDR3 DNA sequence: TGTGCCAGCAGCCGGACTAGCGGAGGAATCGACAATGAGCAGTTCTTC. Drawing the rest from reference TRBV7-9 and TRBJ2-1, the complete variable domain is DTGVSQNPRHKITKRGQNVTFRCDPISEHNRLYWYRQTLGQGPEFLTYFQNEAQLEKSRLLSDRFSAERPKGSFSTLEIQRTEQGDSAMYLCASSRTSGGIDNEQFFGPGTRLTVL.

The sample holds one count of this clone. The V gene is TRBV12-5, the J gene TRBJ2-4; D gene unclear. The germline V gene has CDR1 LGHNT and CDR2 FRNRAP. This CDR3 region has 21 residues. The V end lost 2 bases, the J end lost 0 bases, and 26 bases lay between the germline ends. The CDR3 DNA reads TGTGCTAGTGGTTTGTGGTTCCCCGCGGATAAGCCGACTTTAGCCAAAAACATTCAGTACTTC. Translated: CASGLWFPADKPTLAKNIQYF.

This chain joins TRBV19 and TRBJ1-1, with D hard to call. V lost 0 bases, J lost 5 bases, and 10 bases lay in between. Germline V lookup: CDR1 LNHDA, CDR2 SQIVND (reference sequence). CDR3 size: 14 residues. The CDR3 spells CASSIDEWRTEAFF. CDR3 nucleotides: TGTGCCAGTAGTATAGATGAGTGGCGAACTGAAGCTTTCTTT.

The gene calls are TRBV5-1 and TRBJ1-1, with TRBD1 as a possible D gene (5 bases). Germline V gene data show CDR1 as SGHRS and CDR2 as YFSETQ. This CDR3 contains 15 residues. The V gene lost 0 bases and the J gene lost 4 bases, with 13 bases spanning the gap. The CDR3: CASSLGDGGSTEAFF. CDR3 in DNA: TGCGCCAGCAGCTTGGGGGACGGCGGGAGCACTGAAGCTTTCTTT.

This sequence joins TRBV7-3 and TRBJ2-7; 7 bases map to TRBD2. Germline V gene data show CDR1 as SGHTA and CDR2 as FQGTGA. CDR3 size: 14 residues. V shed 1 base, J shed 10 bases, and the junction held 10 bases outside the gene matches. DNA for the CDR3: TGTGCCAGCAGCTTAATCGGCGGGAGTGCAGTACAGTACTTC. Translating gives CASSLIGGSAVQYF.

The chain is built from TRBV27 and TRBJ1-5, with D possibly matching TRBD1 (5 bases). V lost 2 bases and J lost 7, with 12 bases in between. The CDR3 contains 14 residues. In germline, CDR1 is MNHEY, CDR2 SMNVEV (reference sequence). The CDR3 spells CASSLRQGGQPQHF. The CDR3 DNA reads as TGTGCCAGCAGTTTACGGCAGGGTGGGCAGCCCCAGCATTTT.

The rearrangement joins TRBV11-2 to TRBJ2-3; 7 bases line up with TRBD2. The V segment lost 3 bases and the J segment 0 bases; nucleotides outside the gene matches: 9. The CDR3 spans 17 residues. Germline CDR1 reads SGHAT; CDR2 reads FQNNGV. CDR3 in amino acids: CASSLVRGLTSTDTQYF. For the CDR3, the DNA is TGTGCCAGCAGCTTGGTTAGGGGACTAACTAGCACAGATACGCAGTATTTT.

The chain carries TRBV18 and TRBJ2-7; 7 nucleotides match TRBD1. Germline CDR1 KGHSH, CDR2 LQKENI. V dropped 3 bases and J dropped 6; count of bases not matched to a gene: 2. This CDR3 region has 12 residues. CDR3 sequence reads: CASSPPGGEQYF. In DNA form, the CDR3 reads TGTGCCAGCTCACCGCCAGGGGGCGAGCAGTACTTC.